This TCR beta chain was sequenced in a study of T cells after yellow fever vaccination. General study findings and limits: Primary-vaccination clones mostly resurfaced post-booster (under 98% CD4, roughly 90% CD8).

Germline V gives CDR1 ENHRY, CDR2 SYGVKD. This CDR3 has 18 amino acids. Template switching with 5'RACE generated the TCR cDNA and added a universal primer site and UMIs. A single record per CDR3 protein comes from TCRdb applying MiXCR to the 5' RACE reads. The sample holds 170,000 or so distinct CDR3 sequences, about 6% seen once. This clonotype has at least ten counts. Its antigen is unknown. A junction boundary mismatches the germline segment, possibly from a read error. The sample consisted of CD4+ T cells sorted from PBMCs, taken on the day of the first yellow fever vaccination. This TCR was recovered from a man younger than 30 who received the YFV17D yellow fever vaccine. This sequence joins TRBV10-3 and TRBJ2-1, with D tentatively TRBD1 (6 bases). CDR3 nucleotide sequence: TGTGCCATCAGTTCTCAGGGGTTGGTCTCAGGAGGCTACAGTGAGCAGTTCTTC. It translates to CAISSQGLVSGGYSEQFF.